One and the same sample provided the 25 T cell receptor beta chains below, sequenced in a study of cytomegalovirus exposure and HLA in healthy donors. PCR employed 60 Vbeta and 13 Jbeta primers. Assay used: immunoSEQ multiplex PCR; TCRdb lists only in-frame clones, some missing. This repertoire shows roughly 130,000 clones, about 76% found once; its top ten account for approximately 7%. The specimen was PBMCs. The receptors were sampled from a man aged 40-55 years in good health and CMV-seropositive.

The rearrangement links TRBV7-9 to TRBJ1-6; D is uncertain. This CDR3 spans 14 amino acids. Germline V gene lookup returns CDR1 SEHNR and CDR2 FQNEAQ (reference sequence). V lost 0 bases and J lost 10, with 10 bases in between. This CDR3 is CASSLAEGRSPLHF. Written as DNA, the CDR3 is TGTGCCAGCAGCTTAGCGGAGGGCCGGTCACCCCTCCACTTT.

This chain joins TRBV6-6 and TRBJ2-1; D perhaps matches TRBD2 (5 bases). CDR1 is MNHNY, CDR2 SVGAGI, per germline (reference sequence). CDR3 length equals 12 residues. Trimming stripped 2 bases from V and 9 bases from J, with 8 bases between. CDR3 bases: TGTGCCAGCAGTTACGGAGGCAGTGAGCAGTTCTTC. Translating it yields CASSYGGSEQFF.

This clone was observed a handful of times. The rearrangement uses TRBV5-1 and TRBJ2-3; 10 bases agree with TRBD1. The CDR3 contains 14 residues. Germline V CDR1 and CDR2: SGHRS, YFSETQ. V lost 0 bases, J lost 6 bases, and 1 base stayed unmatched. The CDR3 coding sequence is TGCGCCAGCAGCTTGGGGACAGGGGGTGATACGCAGTATTTT. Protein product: CASSLGTGGDTQYF.

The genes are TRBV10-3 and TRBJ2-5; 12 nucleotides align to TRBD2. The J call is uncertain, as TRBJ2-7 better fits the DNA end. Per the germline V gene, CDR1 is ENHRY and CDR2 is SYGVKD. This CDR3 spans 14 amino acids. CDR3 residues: CAIGRLAGEYEQYF. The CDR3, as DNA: TGTGCCATCGGTCGACTAGCGGGAGAATACGAGCAGTACTTC.

Here the CDR3 DNA reads TGTGCCAGTAGTCCGGACAGTTACAATGAGCAGTTCTTC. Its protein product is CASSPDSYNEQFF. The chain combines TRBV19 with TRBJ2-1; D possibly corresponds to TRBD1 (6 bases). The CDR3 runs 13 residues. Trimming took off 5 bases at V and 4 bases at J, with 9 bases between the two ends. Germline loops: CDR1 LNHDA, CDR2 SQIVND (reference sequence).

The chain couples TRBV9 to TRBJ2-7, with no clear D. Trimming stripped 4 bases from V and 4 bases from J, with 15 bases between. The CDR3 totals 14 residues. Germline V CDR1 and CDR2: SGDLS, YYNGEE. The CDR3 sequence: CASSPGLGLYEQYF. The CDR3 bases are TGTGCCAGCAGCCCGGGTTTAGGTTTATACGAGCAGTACTTC.

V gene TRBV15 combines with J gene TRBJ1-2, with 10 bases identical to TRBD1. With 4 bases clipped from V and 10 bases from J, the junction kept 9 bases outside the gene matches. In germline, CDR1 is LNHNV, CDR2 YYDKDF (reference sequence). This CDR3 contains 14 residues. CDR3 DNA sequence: TGTGCCACCAGCAAATCGGGACAGGGGTGTGACTACACCTTC. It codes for CATSKSGQGCDYTF.

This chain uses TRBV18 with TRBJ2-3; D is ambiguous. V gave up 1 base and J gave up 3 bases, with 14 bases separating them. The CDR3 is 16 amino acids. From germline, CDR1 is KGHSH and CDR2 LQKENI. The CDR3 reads CASSPLALGETDTQYF. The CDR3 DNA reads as TGTGCCAGCTCACCACTGGCCCTCGGAGAGACAGATACGCAGTATTTT.

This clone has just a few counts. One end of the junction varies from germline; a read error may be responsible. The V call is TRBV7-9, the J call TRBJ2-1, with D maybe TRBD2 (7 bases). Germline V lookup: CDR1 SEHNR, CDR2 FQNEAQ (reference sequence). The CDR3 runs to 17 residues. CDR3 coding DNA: TGTTCCAGCAGCTTATCAAGTACTAGGGGGGGCTACAATGAGCAGTTCTTC. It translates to CSSSLSSTRGGYNEQFF.

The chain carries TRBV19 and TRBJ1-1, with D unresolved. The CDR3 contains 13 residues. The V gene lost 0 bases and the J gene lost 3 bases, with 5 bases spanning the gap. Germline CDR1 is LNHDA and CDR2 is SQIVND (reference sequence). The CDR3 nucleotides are TGTGCCAGTAGTATAGACGGGTACACTGAAGCTTTCTTT. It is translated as CASSIDGYTEAFF.

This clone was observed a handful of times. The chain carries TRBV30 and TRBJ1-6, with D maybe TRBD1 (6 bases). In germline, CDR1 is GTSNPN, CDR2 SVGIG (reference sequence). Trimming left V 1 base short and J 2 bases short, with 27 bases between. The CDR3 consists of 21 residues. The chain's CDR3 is CAWSERGTRRFSSPYNSPLHF. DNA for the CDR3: TGTGCCTGGAGTGAGCGGGGGACACGGAGATTTAGTAGCCCCTATAATTCACCCCTCCACTTT. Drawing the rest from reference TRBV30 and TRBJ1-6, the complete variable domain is SQTIHQWPATLVQPVGSPLSLECTVEGTSNPNLYWYRQAAGRGLQLLFYSVGIGQISSEVPQNLSASRPQDRQFILSSKKLLLSDSGFYLCAWSERGTRRFSSPYNSPLHFGNGTRLTVT.

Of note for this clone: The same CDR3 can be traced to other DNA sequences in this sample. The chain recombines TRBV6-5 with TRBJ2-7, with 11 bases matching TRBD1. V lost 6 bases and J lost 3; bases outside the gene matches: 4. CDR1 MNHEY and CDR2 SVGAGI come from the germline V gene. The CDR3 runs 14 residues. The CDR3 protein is CASSSGTGGYEQYF. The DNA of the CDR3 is TGTGCCAGCAGCTCCGGGACAGGGGGCTACGAGCAGTACTTC.

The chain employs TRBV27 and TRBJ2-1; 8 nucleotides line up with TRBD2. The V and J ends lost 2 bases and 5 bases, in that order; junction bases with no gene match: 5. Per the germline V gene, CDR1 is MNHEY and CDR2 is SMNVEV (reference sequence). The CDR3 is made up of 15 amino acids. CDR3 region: CASSLPGLGDNEQFF. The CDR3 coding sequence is TGTGCCAGCAGTTTACCGGGACTAGGAGACAATGAGCAGTTCTTC.

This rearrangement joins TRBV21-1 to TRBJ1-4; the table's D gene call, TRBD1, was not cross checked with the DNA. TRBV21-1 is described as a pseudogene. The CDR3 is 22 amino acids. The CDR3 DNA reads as TGTGCCAGCAGCACAGAAATATGCAGGGACAGGCCTTGCTTTGCAACTAATGAAAAACTGTTTTTT. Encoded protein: CASSTEICRDRPCFATNEKLFF.

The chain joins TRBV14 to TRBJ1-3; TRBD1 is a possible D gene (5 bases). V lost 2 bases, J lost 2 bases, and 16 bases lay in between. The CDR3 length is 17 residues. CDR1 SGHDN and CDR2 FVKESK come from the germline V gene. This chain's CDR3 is CASSQTGGGLAGNTIYF. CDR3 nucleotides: TGTGCCAGCAGCCAAACGGGCGGGGGTTTAGCTGGAAACACCATATATTTT.

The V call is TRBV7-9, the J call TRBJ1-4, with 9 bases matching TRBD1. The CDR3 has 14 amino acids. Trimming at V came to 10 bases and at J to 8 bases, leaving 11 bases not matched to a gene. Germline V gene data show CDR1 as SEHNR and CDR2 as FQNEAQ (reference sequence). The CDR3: CATTAGQGNEKLFF. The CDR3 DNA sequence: TGTGCCACCACCGCTGGACAGGGGAACGAAAAACTGTTTTTT.

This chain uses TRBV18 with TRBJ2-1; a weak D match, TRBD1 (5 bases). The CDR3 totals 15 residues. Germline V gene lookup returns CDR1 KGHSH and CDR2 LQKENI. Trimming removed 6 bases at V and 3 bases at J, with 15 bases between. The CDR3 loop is CASSIYRTGYNEQFF. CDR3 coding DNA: TGTGCCAGCTCCATTTACAGGACCGGCTACAATGAGCAGTTCTTC.

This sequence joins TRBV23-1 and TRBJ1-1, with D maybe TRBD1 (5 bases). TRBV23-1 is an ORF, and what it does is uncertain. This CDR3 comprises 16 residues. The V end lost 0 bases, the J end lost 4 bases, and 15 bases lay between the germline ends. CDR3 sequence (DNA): TGCGCCAGCAGTCAATCGAGGGACTACAAGACCACTGAAGCTTTCTTT. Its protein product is CASSQSRDYKTTEAFF.

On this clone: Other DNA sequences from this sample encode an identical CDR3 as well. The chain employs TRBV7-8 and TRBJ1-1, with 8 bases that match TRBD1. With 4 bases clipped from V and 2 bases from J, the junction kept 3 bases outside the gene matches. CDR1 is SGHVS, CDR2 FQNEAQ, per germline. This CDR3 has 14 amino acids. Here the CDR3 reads CASSYTGGNTEAFF. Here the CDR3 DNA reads TGTGCCAGCAGCTACACAGGGGGTAACACTGAAGCTTTCTTT. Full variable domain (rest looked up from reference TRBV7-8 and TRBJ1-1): GAGVSQSPRYKVAKRGQDVALRCDPISGHVSLFWYQQALGQGPEFLTYFQNEAQLDKSGLPSDRFFAERPEGSVSTLKIQRTQQEDSAVYLCASSYTGGNTEAFFGQGTRLTVV.

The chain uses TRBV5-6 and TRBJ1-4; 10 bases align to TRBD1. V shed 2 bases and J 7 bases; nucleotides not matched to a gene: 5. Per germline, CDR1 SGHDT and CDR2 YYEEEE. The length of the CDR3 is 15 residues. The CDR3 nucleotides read TGTGCCAGCAGCTTAGGGACAGGGGTTGGTGAAAAACTGTTTTTT. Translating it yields CASSLGTGVGEKLFF.

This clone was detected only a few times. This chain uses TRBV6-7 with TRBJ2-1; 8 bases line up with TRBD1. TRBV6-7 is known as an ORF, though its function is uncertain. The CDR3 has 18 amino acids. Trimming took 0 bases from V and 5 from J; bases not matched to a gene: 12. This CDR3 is CASSYSSLSDRDDNEQFF. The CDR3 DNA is TGTGCCAGCAGTTACTCGTCTTTATCGGACAGGGACGACAATGAGCAGTTCTTC.

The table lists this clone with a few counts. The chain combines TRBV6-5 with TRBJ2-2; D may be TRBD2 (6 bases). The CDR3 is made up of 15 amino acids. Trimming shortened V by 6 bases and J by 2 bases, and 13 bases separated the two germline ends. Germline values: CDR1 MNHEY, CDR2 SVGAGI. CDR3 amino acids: CASRPRGRNTGELFF. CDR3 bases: TGTGCCAGCAGACCTCGGGGGAGAAACACCGGGGAGCTGTTTTTT.

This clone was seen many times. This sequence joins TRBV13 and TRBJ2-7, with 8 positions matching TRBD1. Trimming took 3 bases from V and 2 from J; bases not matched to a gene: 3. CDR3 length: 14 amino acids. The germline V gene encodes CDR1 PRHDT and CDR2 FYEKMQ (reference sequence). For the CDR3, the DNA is TGTGCCAGCAGCTTCGAGACAGGGGCCTACGAGCAGTACTTC. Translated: CASSFETGAYEQYF. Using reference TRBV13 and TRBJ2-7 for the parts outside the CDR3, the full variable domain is AAGVIQSPRHLIKEKRETATLKCYPIPRHDTVYWYQQGPGQDPQFLISFYEKMQSDKGSIPDRFSAQQFSDYHSELNMSSLELGDSALYFCASSFETGAYEQYFGPGTRLTVT.

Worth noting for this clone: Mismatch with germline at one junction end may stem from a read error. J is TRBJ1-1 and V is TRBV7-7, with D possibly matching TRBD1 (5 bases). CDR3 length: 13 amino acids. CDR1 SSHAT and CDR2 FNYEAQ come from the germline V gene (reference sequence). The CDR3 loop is CASSLVQGTEAFF. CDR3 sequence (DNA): TGTGCTAGCAGCTTAGTTCAGGGCACTGAAGCTTTCTTT.

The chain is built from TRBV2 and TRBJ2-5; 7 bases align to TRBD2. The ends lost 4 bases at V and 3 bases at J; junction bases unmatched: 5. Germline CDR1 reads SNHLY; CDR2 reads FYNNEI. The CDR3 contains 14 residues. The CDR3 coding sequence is TGTGCCAGCAGTGGTCTAGCGGAGGAAGAGACCCAGTACTTC. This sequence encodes CASSGLAEEETQYF.